The 7 T cell receptor beta chains below all came from one sample that was sequenced in a study of shared clonotypes between healthy human individuals. Sequenced by immunoSEQ multiplex PCR; TCRdb stores in-frame clones only, minus some. The sample lists some 1.1 million clones; roughly 77% were seen once. Sequenced material: memory CD4+ T cells from PBMCs. The subset denotes: CD45RA-negative fraction. The receptors come from a man younger than 30 in good health. Some clones in this sample may be carry-over from other donors' samples.

The chain joins TRBV4-1 to TRBJ2-5; 7 bases map to TRBD2. In germline, CDR1 is MGHRA, CDR2 YSYEKL. CDR3 length equals 14 residues. J gave up 11 bases and V 3 bases, and 12 bases lay outside the gene matches. CDR3 in DNA: TGCGCCAGCAGCCAGGGGACTACCTTTTGGGAGCAGTACTTC. Its translation is CASSQGTTFWEQYF.

The chain recombines TRBV5-1 with TRBJ2-5, with 7 positions matching TRBD1. From germline, CDR1 is SGHRS and CDR2 YFSETQ. The CDR3 is made up of 15 amino acids. V shed 4 bases, J shed 1 base, and the junction held 7 bases outside the gene matches. CDR3 nucleotide sequence: TGCGCCAGCAGCCTAGGACAGGCCTTCCAAGAGACCCAGTACTTC. It codes for CASSLGQAFQETQYF.

The CDR3 DNA sequence: TGTGCCATCAGTGAGTCGGGGATGGGGTCCAAGTGGACAGATACGCAGTATTTT. It encodes CAISESGMGSKWTDTQYF. The V and J genes are TRBV10-3 and TRBJ2-3; D is unresolved. V was cut by 0 bases and J by 3 bases, with 19 bases left in between. The CDR3 sequence is 18 residues long. Germline V lookup: CDR1 ENHRY, CDR2 SYGVKD.

V is TRBV7-3 and J is TRBJ2-2, with 7 bases matching TRBD1. Germline CDR1 reads SGHTA; CDR2 reads FQGTGA. J gave up 6 bases and V 4 bases, and 2 bases lay outside the gene matches. The CDR3 sequence is 13 residues long. Here the CDR3 reads CASSSQGAGELFF. DNA for the CDR3: TGTGCCAGCAGCTCCCAGGGGGCCGGGGAGCTGTTTTTT.

Only a few counts were recorded for this clone. The chain links TRBV7-9 to TRBJ2-3, with D perhaps matching TRBD1 (5 bases). V was trimmed by 5 bases and J by 5 bases, leaving 17 bases between them. Germline V CDR1 and CDR2: SEHNR, FQNEAQ (reference sequence). The CDR3 is made up of 15 amino acids. The chain's CDR3 is CASSHHRLFGDTQYF. In DNA, the CDR3 is TGTGCCAGCAGCCACCACAGGTTGTTTGGAGATACGCAGTATTTT.

There are a few counts of this clone. The CDR3 loop reads CASSYRTSGSYEQYF. CDR3 nucleotides: TGTGCCAGCAGCTACCGGACTAGCGGGAGTTACGAGCAGTACTTC. The chain combines TRBV7-2 with TRBJ2-7; 13 nucleotides agree with TRBD2. This CDR3 is 15 amino acids long. J gave up 4 bases and V 4 bases, and 4 bases lay outside the gene matches. The germline V gene has CDR1 SGHTA and CDR2 FQGNSA.

The V gene is TRBV6-1, the J gene TRBJ2-7; a possible D gene is TRBD2 (5 bases). The CDR3 has 12 amino acids. CDR1 and CDR2 (germline): MNHNS, SASEGT. Between the trimmed V and J ends, which lost 4 bases and 4 bases, there was a span of 8 bases. The CDR3 DNA is TGTGCCAGCAGTGGCGGGTGGTACGAGCAGTACTTC. This sequence encodes CASSGGWYEQYF.